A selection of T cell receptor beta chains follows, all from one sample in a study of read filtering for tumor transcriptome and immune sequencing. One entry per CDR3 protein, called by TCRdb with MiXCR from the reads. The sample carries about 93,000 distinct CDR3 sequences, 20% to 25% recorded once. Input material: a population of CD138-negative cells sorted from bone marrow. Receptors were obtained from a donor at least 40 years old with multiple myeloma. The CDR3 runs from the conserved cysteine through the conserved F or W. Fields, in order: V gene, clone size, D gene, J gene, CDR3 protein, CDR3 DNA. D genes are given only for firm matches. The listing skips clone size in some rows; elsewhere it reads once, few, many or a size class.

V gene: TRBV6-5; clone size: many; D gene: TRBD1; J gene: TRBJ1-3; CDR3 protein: CASSYSMGTASSGNTIYF; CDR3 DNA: TGTGCCAGCAGTTACTCGATGGGGACAGCATCCTCTGGAAACACCATATATTTT
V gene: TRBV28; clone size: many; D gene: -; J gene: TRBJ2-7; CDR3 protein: CASRVTGLYEQYF; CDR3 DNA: TGTGCCAGCAGGGTGACAGGTCTCTACGAGCAGTACTTC
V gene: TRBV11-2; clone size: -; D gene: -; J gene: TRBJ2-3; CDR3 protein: CASSLDLGATTDTQYF; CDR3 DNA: TGTGCCAGCAGCTTAGATTTAGGGGCCACCACAGATACGCAGTATTTT
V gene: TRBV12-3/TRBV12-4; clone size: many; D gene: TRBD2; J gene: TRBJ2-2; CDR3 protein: CASSLVAGVTGELFF; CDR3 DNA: TGTGCCAGCAGTTTAGTTGCGGGGGTTACCGGGGAGCTGTTTTTT
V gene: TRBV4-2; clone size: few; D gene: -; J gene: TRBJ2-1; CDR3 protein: CATSPSRNEQFF; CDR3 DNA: TGTGCCACCAGCCCCTCTCGCAATGAGCAGTTCTTC
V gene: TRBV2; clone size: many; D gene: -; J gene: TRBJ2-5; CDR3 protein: CASNRVERETQYF; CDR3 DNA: TGTGCCAGCAATAGGGTGGAGCGAGAGACCCAGTACTTC
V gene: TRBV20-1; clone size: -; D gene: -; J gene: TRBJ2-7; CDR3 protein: CSAKDVGLDYEQYF; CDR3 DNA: TGCAGTGCTAAAGATGTAGGACTGGACTACGAGCAGTACTTC
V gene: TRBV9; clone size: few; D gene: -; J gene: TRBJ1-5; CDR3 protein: CASSVEGGQPQHF; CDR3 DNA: TGTGCCAGCAGCGTAGAAGGAGGTCAGCCCCAGCATTTT
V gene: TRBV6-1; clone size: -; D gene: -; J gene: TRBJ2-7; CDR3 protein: CASSDFISLLKTYEQYF; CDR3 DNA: TGTGCCAGCAGTGATTTTATAAGTCTGCTGAAGACCTACGAGCAGTACTTC
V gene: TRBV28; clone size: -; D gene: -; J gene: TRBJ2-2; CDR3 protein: CASSPPPPEELFF; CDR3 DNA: TGTGCCAGCAGTCCCCCCCCCCCCGAGGAGCTGTTTTTT
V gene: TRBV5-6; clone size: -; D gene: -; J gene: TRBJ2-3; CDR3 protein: CASSLTGTAGDTQYF; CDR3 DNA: TGTGCCAGCAGCTTAACCGGGACAGCGGGAGATACGCAGTATTTT
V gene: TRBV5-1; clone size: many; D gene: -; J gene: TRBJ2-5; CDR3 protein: CASSLGTHGQETQYF; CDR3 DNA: TGCGCCAGCAGCTTGGGGACGCACGGACAAGAGACCCAGTACTTC
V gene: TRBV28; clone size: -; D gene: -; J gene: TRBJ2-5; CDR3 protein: CAIARETQYF; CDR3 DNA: TGTGCCATCGCGAGAGAGACCCAGTACTTC
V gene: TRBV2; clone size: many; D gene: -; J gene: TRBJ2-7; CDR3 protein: CASSAVDEQYF; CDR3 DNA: TGTGCCAGCAGTGCGGTGGACGAGCAGTACTTC
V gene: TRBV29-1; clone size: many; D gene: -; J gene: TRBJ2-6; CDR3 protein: CSVPTASGANVLTF; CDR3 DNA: TGCAGCGTTCCTACAGCCTCTGGGGCCAACGTCCTGACTTTC
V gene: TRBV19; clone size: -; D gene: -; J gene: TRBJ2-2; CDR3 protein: CASDWGLPGELFF; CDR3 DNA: TGTGCCAGTGACTGGGGTCTTCCCGGGGAGCTGTTTTTT
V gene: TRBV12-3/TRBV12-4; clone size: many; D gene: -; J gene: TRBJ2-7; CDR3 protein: CASSLGHLYEQYF; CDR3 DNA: TGTGCCAGCAGTTTAGGACACCTCTACGAGCAGTACTTC
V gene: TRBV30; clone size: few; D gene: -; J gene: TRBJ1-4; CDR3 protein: CAWSSGSLHEKLFF; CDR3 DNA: TGTGCCTGGAGTTCCGGTTCCCTGCATGAAAAACTGTTTTTT
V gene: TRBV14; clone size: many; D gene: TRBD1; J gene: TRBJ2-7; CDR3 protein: CASSQGRTGYEQYF; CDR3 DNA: TGTGCCAGCAGCCAAGGACGGACAGGCTACGAGCAGTACTTC
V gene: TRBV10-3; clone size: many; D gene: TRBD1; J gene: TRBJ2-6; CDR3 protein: CASSYGTAGANVLTF; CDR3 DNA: TGTGCCAGCAGTTATGGGACAGCCGGGGCCAACGTCCTGACTTTC
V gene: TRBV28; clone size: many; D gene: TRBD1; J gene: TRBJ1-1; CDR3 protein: CASTAGTGIPLLLNTEAFF; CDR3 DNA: TGTGCCAGCACCGCCGGGACAGGAATACCTCTCCTTTTGAACACTGAAGCTTTCTTT
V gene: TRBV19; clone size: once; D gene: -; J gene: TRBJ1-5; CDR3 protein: CASSIPSAAVVGRGQPQHF; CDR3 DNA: TGTGCCAGTAGTATTCCGTCAGCGGCGGTAGTGGGTCGAGGACAGCCCCAGCATTTT
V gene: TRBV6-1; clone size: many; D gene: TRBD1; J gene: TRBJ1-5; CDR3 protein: CASGKRTGSNQPQHF; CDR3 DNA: TGTGCCAGCGGCAAAAGGACAGGGAGCAATCAGCCCCAGCATTTT
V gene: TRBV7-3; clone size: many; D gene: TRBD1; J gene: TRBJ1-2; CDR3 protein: CASSGQGSSGYTF; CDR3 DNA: TGTGCCAGCTCCGGACAGGGGAGTAGTGGCTACACCTTC
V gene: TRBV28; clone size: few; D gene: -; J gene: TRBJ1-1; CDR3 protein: CASSPAWRGLNTEAFF; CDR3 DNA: TGTGCCAGCAGTCCAGCGTGGCGGGGGCTGAACACTGAAGCTTTCTTT
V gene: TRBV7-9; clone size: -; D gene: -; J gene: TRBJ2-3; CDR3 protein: CASSLGVRITDTDTQYF; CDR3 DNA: TGTGCCAGTAGCTTAGGGGTAAGGATTACAGACACAGATACGCAGTATTTT
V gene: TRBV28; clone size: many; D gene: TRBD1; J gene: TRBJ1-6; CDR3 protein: CASRKTDRDSPLHF; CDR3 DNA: TGTGCCAGCAGGAAGACAGACAGGGATTCACCCCTCCACTTT
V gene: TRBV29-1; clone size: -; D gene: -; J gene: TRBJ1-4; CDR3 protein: CSIAQGGDGELFF; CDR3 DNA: TGCAGCATTGCCCAGGGAGGGGACGGAGAACTGTTTTTT
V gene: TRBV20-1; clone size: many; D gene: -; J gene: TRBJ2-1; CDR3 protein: CSAIGNEQFF; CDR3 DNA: TGCAGTGCCATCGGCAATGAGCAGTTCTTC
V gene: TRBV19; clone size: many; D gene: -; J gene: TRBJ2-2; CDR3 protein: CASSISWGTGELFF; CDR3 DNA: TGTGCCAGTAGTATAAGCTGGGGAACCGGGGAGCTGTTTTTT
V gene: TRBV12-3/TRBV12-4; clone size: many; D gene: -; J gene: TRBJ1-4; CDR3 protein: CASSPGDATNEKLFF; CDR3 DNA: TGTGCCAGCAGTCCAGGGGATGCAACTAATGAAAAACTGTTTTTT
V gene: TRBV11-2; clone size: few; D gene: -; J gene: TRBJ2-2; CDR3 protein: CASSSVNTGELFF; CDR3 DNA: TGTGCCAGCAGCTCTGTTAACACCGGGGAGCTGTTTTTT
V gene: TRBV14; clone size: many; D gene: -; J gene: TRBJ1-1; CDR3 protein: CASSQLPRGGTEAFF; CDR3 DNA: TGTGCCAGCAGCCAACTGCCCCGGGGTGGCACTGAAGCTTTCTTT
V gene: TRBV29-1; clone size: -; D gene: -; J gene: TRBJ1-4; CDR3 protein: CSVEDTGQSNEKLFF; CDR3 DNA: TGCAGCGTTGAAGATACAGGACAGTCCAATGAAAAACTGTTTTTT
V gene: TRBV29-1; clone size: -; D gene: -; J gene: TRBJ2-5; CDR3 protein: CSVEVIVRYF; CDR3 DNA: TGCAGCGTTGAGGTTATAGTTAGGTACTTC
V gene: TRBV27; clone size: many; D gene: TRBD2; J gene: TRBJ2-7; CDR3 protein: CASSLYSGEAWEQYF; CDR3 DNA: TGTGCCAGCAGTTTATATAGCGGGGAGGCCTGGGAGCAGTACTTC
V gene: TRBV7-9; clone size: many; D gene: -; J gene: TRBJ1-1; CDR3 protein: CASSLGANTEAFF; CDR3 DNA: TGTGCCAGCAGCTTAGGAGCGAACACTGAAGCTTTCTTT
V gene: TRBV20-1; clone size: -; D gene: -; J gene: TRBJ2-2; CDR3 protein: CSARDPGGEHIANTGELFF; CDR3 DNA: TGCAGTGCTAGAGATCCTGGCGGGGAGCACATCGCGAACACCGGGGAGCTGTTTTTT
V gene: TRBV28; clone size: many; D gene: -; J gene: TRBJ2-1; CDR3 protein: CASRGGPGYNEQFF; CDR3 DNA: TGTGCCAGCAGGGGGGGGCCCGGGTACAATGAGCAGTTCTTC
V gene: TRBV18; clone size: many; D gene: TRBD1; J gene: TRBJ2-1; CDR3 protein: CASSLPDRDVQFF; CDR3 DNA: TGTGCCAGCTCACTTCCCGACAGGGACGTGCAGTTCTTC
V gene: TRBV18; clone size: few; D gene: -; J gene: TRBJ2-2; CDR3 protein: CASFTTIGTKNTGELFF; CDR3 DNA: TGTGCCAGCTTCACCACTATCGGGACAAAGAACACCGGGGAGCTGTTTTTT
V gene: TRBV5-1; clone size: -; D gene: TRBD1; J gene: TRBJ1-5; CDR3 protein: CASSFTGGAGQPQHF; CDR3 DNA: TGCGCCAGCAGTTTTACAGGGGGCGCGGGCCAGCCCCAGCATTTT
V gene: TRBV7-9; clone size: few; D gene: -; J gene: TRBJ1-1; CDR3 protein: CASGYREVTEAFF; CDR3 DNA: TGTGCCAGCGGCTACAGGGAGGTCACTGAAGCTTTCTTT
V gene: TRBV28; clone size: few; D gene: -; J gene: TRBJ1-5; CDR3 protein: CASRTGGGNQPQHF; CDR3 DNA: TGTGCCAGCAGGACGGGGGGGGGGAATCAGCCCCAGCATTTT
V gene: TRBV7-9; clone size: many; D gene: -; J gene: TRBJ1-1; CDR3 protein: CASSLAGRTYTEAFF; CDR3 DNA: TGTGCCAGCAGCTTAGCCGGCAGGACCTACACTGAAGCTTTCTTT
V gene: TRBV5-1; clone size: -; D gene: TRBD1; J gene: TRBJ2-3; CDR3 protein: CASSFTGGSTDTQYF; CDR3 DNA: TGCGCCAGCAGCTTTACAGGGGGAAGCACAGATACGCAGTATTTT
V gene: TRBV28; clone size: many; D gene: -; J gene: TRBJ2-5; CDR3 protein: CASSLIRGGKETQYF; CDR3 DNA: TGTGCCAGCAGTTTAATCAGGGGGGGGAAGGAGACCCAGTACTTC
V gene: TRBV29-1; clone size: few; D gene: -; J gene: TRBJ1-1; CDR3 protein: CSVREGGRTEAFF; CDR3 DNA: TGCAGCGTCCGAGAAGGGGGACGGACTGAAGCTTTCTTT
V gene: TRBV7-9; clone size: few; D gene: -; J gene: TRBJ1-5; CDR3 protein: CASSLTGTQPQHF; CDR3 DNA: TGTGCCAGCAGCTTAACAGGGACTCAGCCCCAGCATTTT
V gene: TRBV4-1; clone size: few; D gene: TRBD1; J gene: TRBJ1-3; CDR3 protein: CASSQDPGQTSAGNTIYF; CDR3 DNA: TGCGCCAGCAGCCAAGATCCGGGACAGACATCAGCTGGAAACACCATATATTTT
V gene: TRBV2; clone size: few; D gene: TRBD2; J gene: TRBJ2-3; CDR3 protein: CASSERRGGPDTQYF; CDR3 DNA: TGTGCCAGCAGTGAACGGCGGGGGGGCCCAGATACGCAGTATTTT
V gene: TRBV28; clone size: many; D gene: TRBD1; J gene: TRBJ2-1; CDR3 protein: CASSPHGQGARLFF; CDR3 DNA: TGTGCCAGCAGCCCCCACGGACAGGGGGCTAGGTTGTTCTTC